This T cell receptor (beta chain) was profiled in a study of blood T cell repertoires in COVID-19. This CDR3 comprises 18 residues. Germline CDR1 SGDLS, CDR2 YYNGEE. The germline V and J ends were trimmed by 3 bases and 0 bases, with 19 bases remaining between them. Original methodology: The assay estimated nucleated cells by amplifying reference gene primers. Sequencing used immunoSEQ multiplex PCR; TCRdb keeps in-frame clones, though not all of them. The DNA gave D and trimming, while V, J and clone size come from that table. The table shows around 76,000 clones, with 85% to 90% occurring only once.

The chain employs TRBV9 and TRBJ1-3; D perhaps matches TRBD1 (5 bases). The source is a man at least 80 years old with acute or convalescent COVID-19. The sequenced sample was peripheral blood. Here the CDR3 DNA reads TGTGCCAGCAGCGGTTACAGGACCGGAACTGCCTCTGGAAACACCATATATTTT. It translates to CASSGYRTGTASGNTIYF.